This TCR beta chain was sequenced for a study of Graves' ophthalmopathy and Graves' hyperthyroidism. Beta-chain TCR CDR3 regions were amplified from RNA transcripts. RT-PCR with HTBI primers came first, then second-round multiplex PCR. MiXCR was run by TCRdb on the multiplex PCR reads, yielding one entry per CDR3 protein. The sample holds about 640,000 distinct CDR3 sequences, roughly 41% seen once. This CDR3 contains 12 residues. Germline values: CDR1 KGHSY, CDR2 FQNENV. V lost 4 bases to trimming and J lost 5 bases, with 6 bases between them. Moderately to severely active ophthalmopathy under 3 months, CAS at least 3, NOSPECS at least 4. Pregnancy or lactation, uncontrolled infections and other autoimmune diseases were grounds for excluding patients. This clonotype was recorded many times.

This rearrangement joins TRBV16 to TRBJ1-3; no definite D call. The specimen sequenced was peripheral blood. This clonotype was obtained from an adult man with Graves' ophthalmopathy. CDR3 sequence (DNA): TGTGCCAGCAGCCTCGATCGAAACACCATATATTTT. Encoded protein: CASSLDRNTIYF.